This T cell receptor (beta chain) was recovered during a study of identical twins. Study-level findings and limits: With abundant cord blood beta clonotypes, insertions were fewer; memory repertoires showed no such pattern.

This clonotype has a count of ten or more. The antigen remains undetermined. Unmatched junction bases numbered 13, after V lost 3 bases and J lost 1 base. This CDR3 is 19 amino acids long. cDNA molecules carried unique molecular identifiers, and template switching added a universal primer site. TCRdb re-called the 5' RACE reads through MiXCR, storing one row per CDR3 protein. The sample lists about 1.7 million distinct CDR3 sequences, roughly 35% occurring once. Sample: cord blood. This chain joins TRBV12-3 or TRBV12-4 and TRBJ2-7, with 12 bases matching TRBD2. The clonotype originates from a newborn girl in good health. CDR3 loop: CASSFRASGRAAFSYEQYF. In nucleotides, the CDR3 is TGTGCCAGCAGTTTCCGGGCTAGCGGGAGGGCCGCATTTTCCTACGAGCAGTACTTC.